These 2 T cell receptor beta chains were all obtained from the same sample, sequenced in a study of regulatory T cells in long-lasting Graves disease. Library construction for TCR beta used iRepertoire HTBI primers and Arm-PCR of CDR3 regions. TCRdb re-analysed the multiplex PCR reads in MiXCR, keeping a single row per CDR3 protein. Among roughly 420,000 distinct CDR3 sequences listed, 12% to 15% were seen once. Indicated time point: newly diagnosed GD, antithyroid drugs for less than 3 months. PBMCs provided the RNA from which the TCR library was made. This same sample was also part of a study on T cells in Graves' hyperthyroidism and ophthalmopathy.

Material: peripheral blood mononuclear cells (PBMCs), obtained at new diagnosis, from a patient treated with antithyroid drugs. These receptors all come from a woman between 45 and 65 years old with Graves disease.

This clonotype was observed at least ten times. The V call is TRBV16, the J call TRBJ2-7, with TRBD1 matching 10 bases. Losses at the gene ends were 3 bases for V and 5 bases for J; bases not matched to a gene: 10. The CDR3 is 16 amino acids. CDR1 and CDR2 from the germline V gene are KGHSY and FQNENV. The chain's CDR3 is CASSQRRGQGQNEQYF. The CDR3 region has the DNA TGTGCCAGCAGCCAGCGGAGGGGACAGGGGCAGAACGAGCAGTACTTC.

This clonotype has more than one count but fewer than ten. The V call is TRBV4-1, the J call TRBJ1-2; perhaps TRBD1 as D (6 bases). The CDR3 loop spans 15 amino acids. V shed 8 bases and J shed 7 bases, with 23 bases lying between them. In germline, CDR1 is MGHRA, CDR2 YSYEKL. The chain's CDR3 is CASFNPPTGHGGYTF. In DNA, the CDR3 is TGCGCCAGCTTCAACCCGCCCACAGGGCACGGTGGCTACACCTTC.